One and the same sample provided the 5 T cell receptor beta chains below, sequenced in a study of cytomegalovirus exposure and HLA in healthy donors. PCR primers comprised 60 Vbeta and 13 Jbeta primers. The protocol was immunoSEQ multiplex PCR, while the TCRdb copy is restricted to in-frame clones and leaves out a portion. The sample lists some 140,000 clones, approximately 79% occurring once. The sample comprised PBMCs. These receptors were obtained from a woman in her fifties or sixties in good health and CMV-seropositive.

The chain is built from TRBV2 and TRBJ2-3; 9 bases line up with TRBD1. Unmatched junction bases numbered 6, after V lost 5 bases and J lost 3 bases. The CDR3 runs to 15 residues. From germline, CDR1 is SNHLY and CDR2 FYNNEI. CDR3 nucleotides: TGTGCCAGCAGTCTGGACAGGGGAAAGACAGATACGCAGTATTTT. It codes for CASSLDRGKTDTQYF.

The chain couples TRBV12-5 to TRBJ2-2, with D maybe TRBD2 (5 bases). The CDR3 extends over 16 amino acids. The V gene lost 2 bases and the J gene lost 5 bases, with 15 bases spanning the gap. Germline V CDR1 and CDR2: LGHNT, FRNRAP. The DNA for the CDR3 is TGTGCTAGTGGTTTGAATAAGGGCTCGGGGACCGGGGAGCTGTTTTTT. Translating it yields CASGLNKGSGTGELFF.

The rearrangement joins TRBV7-6 to TRBJ1-4; D remains ambiguous. This CDR3 comprises 13 residues. The germline CDR1 and CDR2 sequences are SGHVS and FNYEAQ. The V gene lost 2 bases and the J gene lost 3 bases, with 4 bases spanning the gap. Here the CDR3 DNA reads TGTGCCAGCAGCTTATTCGCTAATGAAAAACTGTTTTTT. This sequence encodes CASSLFANEKLFF.

The chain employs TRBV5-1 and TRBJ2-7; tentative D call: TRBD1 (6 bases). CDR3 length: 15 residues. Germline V gene data show CDR1 as SGHRS and CDR2 as YFSETQ. V shed 2 bases and J shed 0 bases, with 12 bases lying between them. The CDR3 spells CASSLFYRDSYEQYF. CDR3 DNA: TGCGCCAGCAGCTTATTTTACAGGGACTCCTACGAGCAGTACTTC.

V and J are TRBV7-2 and TRBJ1-4; the D gene is possibly TRBD1 (6 bases). Trimming pared 0 bases from V and 8 bases from J, leaving 16 bases between. CDR1 SGHTA and CDR2 FQGNSA come from the germline V gene. CDR3 length: 16 amino acids. CDR3 loop: CASSLAGAGLYEKLFF. CDR3 nucleotide sequence: TGTGCCAGCAGCTTAGCGGGGGCAGGGCTTTACGAAAAACTGTTTTTT. The variable domain in full, with the rest retrieved from reference TRBV7-2 and TRBJ1-4, is GAGVSQSPSNKVTEKGKDVELRCDPISGHTALYWYRQSLGQGLEFLIYFQGNSAPDKSGLPSDRFSAERTGGSVSTLTIQRTQQEDSAVYLCASSLAGAGLYEKLFFGSGTQLSVL.